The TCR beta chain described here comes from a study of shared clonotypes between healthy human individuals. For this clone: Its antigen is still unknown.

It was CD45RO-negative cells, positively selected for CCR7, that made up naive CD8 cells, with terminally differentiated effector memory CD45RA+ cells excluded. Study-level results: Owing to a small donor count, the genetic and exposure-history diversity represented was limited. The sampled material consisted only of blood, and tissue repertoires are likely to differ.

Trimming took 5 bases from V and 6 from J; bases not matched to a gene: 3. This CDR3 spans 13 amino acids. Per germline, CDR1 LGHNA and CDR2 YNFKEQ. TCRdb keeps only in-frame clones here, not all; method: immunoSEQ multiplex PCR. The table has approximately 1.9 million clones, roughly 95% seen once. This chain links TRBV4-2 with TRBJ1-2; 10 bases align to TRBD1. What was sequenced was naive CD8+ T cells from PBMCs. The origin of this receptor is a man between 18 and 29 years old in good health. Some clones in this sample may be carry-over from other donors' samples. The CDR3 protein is CASSAGTGDGYTF. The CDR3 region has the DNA TGTGCCAGCAGCGCCGGGACAGGGGATGGCTACACCTTC.